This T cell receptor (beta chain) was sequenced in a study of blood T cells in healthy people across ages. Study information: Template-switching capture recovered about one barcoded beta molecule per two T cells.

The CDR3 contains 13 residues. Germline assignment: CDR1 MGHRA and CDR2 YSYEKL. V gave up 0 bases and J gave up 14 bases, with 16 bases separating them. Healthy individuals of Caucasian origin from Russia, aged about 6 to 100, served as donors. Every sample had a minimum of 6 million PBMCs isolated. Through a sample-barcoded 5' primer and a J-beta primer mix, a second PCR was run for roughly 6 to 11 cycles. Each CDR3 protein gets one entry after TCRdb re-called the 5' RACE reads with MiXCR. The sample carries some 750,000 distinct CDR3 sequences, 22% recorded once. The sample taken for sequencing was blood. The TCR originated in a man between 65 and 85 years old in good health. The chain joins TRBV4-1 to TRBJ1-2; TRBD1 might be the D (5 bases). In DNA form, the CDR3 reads TGCGCCAGCAGCCAAGATCGCGAGCGCGGGGGAACCTTC. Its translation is CASSQDRERGGTF.